This passage covers 5 T cell receptor beta chains from one sample sequenced in a study of blood T cell repertoires in COVID-19. Libraries were prepared by immunoSEQ multiplex PCR; TCRdb keeps only in-frame clonotypes and omits some of them. The sample holds about 140,000 clones, over 70% seen once. The sample consisted of peripheral blood. Receptors were obtained from a man between 65 and 79 years old who had recovered from COVID-19.

This clone came up once. The genes are TRBV11-2 and TRBJ2-1; 9 nucleotides agree with TRBD2. Germline CDR1 is SGHAT and CDR2 is FQNNGV. Germline trimming cut 0 bases from V and 4 bases from J; bases unmatched to any gene: 4. This CDR3 has 16 residues. This CDR3 is CASSLEASGVYNEQFF. In DNA, the CDR3 is TGTGCCAGCAGCTTAGAGGCTAGCGGGGTTTACAATGAGCAGTTCTTC.

In DNA form, the CDR3 reads TGTGCCAGCAGCTTAGCGGGAGGGTTCTACGAGCAGTACTTC. Its protein product is CASSLAGGFYEQYF. The chain uses TRBV9 and TRBJ2-7; 11 bases line up with TRBD2. The germline gives CDR1 SGDLS, CDR2 YYNGEE. V trimming: 4 bases; J trimming: 3 bases; junction bases outside the gene matches: 3. The CDR3 runs to 14 residues.

V gene TRBV11-2 combines with J gene TRBJ1-1, with 8 bases fitting TRBD1. The V and J ends lost 2 bases and 4 bases, in that order; junction bases with no gene match: 6. The germline V gene has CDR1 SGHAT and CDR2 FQNNGV. This CDR3 is 15 amino acids long. In DNA, the CDR3 is TGTGCCAGCAGCTTATCCTGGACAGGGCTCACTGAAGCTTTCTTT. Its protein is CASSLSWTGLTEAFF.

Only one count was recorded for this clone. The V and J genes are TRBV15 and TRBJ2-7; D perhaps matches TRBD2 (6 bases). The CDR3 spans 15 residues. V was clipped by 1 base and J by 5 bases, with 15 bases between them. CDR1 and CDR2 (germline): LNHNV, YYDKDF (reference sequence). The CDR3 loop reads CATSRGTTPEDEQYF. The CDR3 nucleotides read TGTGCCACCAGCAGAGGGACTACTCCTGAAGACGAGCAGTACTTC.

The gene calls are TRBV9 and TRBJ1-5; D gene ambiguous. V was clipped by 0 bases and J by 1 base, with 11 bases between them. The length of the CDR3 is 16 residues. In germline, CDR1 is SGDLS, CDR2 YYNGEE. DNA of the CDR3: TGTGCCAGCAGCGTAGGAGCCGGAGCCAGCAATCAGCCCCAGCATTTT. Translating it yields CASSVGAGASNQPQHF.